This TCR beta chain stems from a study of T-cell memory formation after mild COVID-19. Regarding the study as a whole: Balance between CD4 and CD8 was seen in clones contracting day 15 to 85, and a CD4+ lean was seen in later expanders. Cross-reactive memory seemingly joined, as some responding clones were found in pre-infection memory.

As concerns this clonotype: Its antigen is as yet unknown.

Germline CDR1 is MNHEY and CDR2 is SVGAGI. V was clipped by 0 bases and J by 3 bases, with 6 bases between them. CDR3 length: 13 amino acids. From 5'RACE with constant-segment primers came TCR alpha and TCR beta cDNA libraries that carried sample barcodes and UMIs. TCRdb passed the 5' RACE reads through MiXCR, listing each CDR3 protein once. This sample yields under 400,000 distinct CDR3 sequences, of which approximately 27% are seen a single time; roughly 13% belongs to the top ten. The TCR comes from an adult woman who had mild COVID-19 (a few samples of this study predate the infection). Cell type and time point are not known. The V call is TRBV6-5, the J call TRBJ2-7; D call uncertain. The sample was PBMCs or a T cell subset sorted from them (not recorded which). DNA of the CDR3: TGTGCCAGCAGTTACTCGGGGTACTACGAGCAGTACTTC. Protein product: CASSYSGYYEQYF.